This passage covers 16 T cell receptor beta chains from one sample sequenced in a study of T cells in localized non-small cell lung cancer (dated by TCRdb to the early 2020s). The method was the immunoSEQ multiplex PCR assay. Here the immuneACCESS table is served through TCRdb, limited to in-frame sequences with V and J called. Missing clones are a known gap in these copies; in checked studies unresolved V genes cover under half, and the rest lacks a known reason. A total of around 21,000 clones appear in this sample, around 90% of them only once. About an eighth of the sample comes from the top ten. The source material was peripheral blood, sampled before any cancer treatment. The source of these receptors is a male donor older than 55 with stage I lung adenocarcinoma.

This clone was picked up a small number of times. A read error may account for a junction end that differs from germline. The chain combines TRBV6-4 with TRBJ2-7; maybe TRBD2 (5 bases). The CDR3 sequence is 10 residues long. Germline values: CDR1 MRHNA, CDR2 SNTAGT. CDR3 sequence: CASSDKGEGF. In nucleotides, the CDR3 is TGTGCCAGCAGTGATAAGGGAGAAGGCTTC.

The chain combines TRBV29-1 with TRBJ2-5; 10 nucleotides agree with TRBD1. The CDR3 has 14 residues. Germline CDR1 and CDR2: SQVTM and ANQGSEA. With V trimmed by 4 bases and J by 4 bases, 6 bases remained unmatched. The CDR3 DNA follows: TGCAGCGTTGGTGGTGGGGACAGGGGAGAGACCCAGTACTTC. Translating gives CSVGGGDRGETQYF.

The rearrangement uses TRBV7-9 and TRBJ1-2, with 7 bases aligning to TRBD1. Per the germline V gene, CDR1 is SEHNR and CDR2 is FQNEAQ (reference sequence). The J segment lost 6 bases and the V segment lost 1 base, leaving 11 bases of the junction unmatched. The CDR3 totals 16 residues. The CDR3: CASSLDHRGGENGYTF. Here the CDR3 DNA reads TGTGCCAGCAGCTTAGATCACAGGGGAGGGGAGAATGGCTACACCTTC.

The chain links TRBV15 to TRBJ2-1; D ambiguous. This CDR3 region has 15 residues. Germline V gives CDR1 LNHNV, CDR2 YYDKDF (reference sequence). Trimming removed 3 bases from V and 6 bases from J, with 15 bases in between. As DNA, the CDR3 is TGTGCCACCAGCAGTCGTGGTAGGGCTGTCAATGAGCAGTTCTTC. This gives the protein CATSSRGRAVNEQFF. Variable domain in full (rest from reference TRBV15 and TRBJ2-1): DAMVIQNPRYQVTQFGKPVTLSCSQTLNHNVMYWYQQKSSQAPKLLFHYYDKDFNNEADTPDNFQSRRPNTSFCFLDIRSPGLGDTAMYLCATSSRGRAVNEQFFGPGTRLTVL.

The CDR3 region has the DNA TGTGCCAGCAGCTCAAGGGCGGCGGCGAACACCGGGGAGCTGTTTTTT. This codes for CASSSRAAANTGELFF. The V call is TRBV7-7, the J call TRBJ2-2; D uncertain. V lost 4 bases and J 0 bases, leaving 12 bases between the germline ends. CDR1 and CDR2 from the germline V gene are SSHAT and FNYEAQ (reference sequence). CDR3 length: 16 residues.

The chain has TRBV28 and TRBJ1-2, with 8 bases aligning to TRBD1. CDR1 and CDR2 from the germline V gene are MDHEN and SYDVKM. The CDR3 is 14 residues long. Trimming cost V 5 bases and J 4 bases; bases outside gene matches: 6. This CDR3 is CASSTDRVVYGYTF. CDR3 coding DNA: TGTGCCAGCAGTACGGACAGGGTTGTCTATGGCTACACCTTC.

The gene calls are TRBV5-6 and TRBJ1-3, with D hard to call. Germline loops: CDR1 SGHDT, CDR2 YYEEEE. V lost 2 bases and J lost 1, with 7 bases in between. There are 14 residues in the CDR3. CDR3 sequence (DNA): TGTGCCAGCAGCTTACGAGATTCTGGAAACACCATATATTTT. It encodes CASSLRDSGNTIYF.

The chain couples TRBV4-3 to TRBJ2-1; 9 bases align to TRBD2. The CDR3 runs to 16 residues. V shed 0 bases, J shed 4 bases, and the junction held 4 bases outside the gene matches. Germline V gene sequence: CDR1 LGHNA, CDR2 YSLEER. CDR3 sequence reads: CASSQEAGGTYNEQFF. DNA of the CDR3: TGCGCCAGCAGCCAAGAAGCGGGAGGAACATACAATGAGCAGTTCTTC.

This CDR3 reads CASSRAGGTPTEAFF. The DNA for the CDR3 is TGTGCCAGCAGCCGCGCGGGAGGGACTCCCACTGAAGCTTTCTTT. The chain joins TRBV9 to TRBJ1-1; D might be TRBD1 (5 bases). V was pared by 4 bases and J by 4 bases, with 17 bases between. CDR1 is SGDLS, CDR2 YYNGEE, per germline. The CDR3 totals 15 residues.

The gene calls are TRBV30 and TRBJ1-6; D not certain. The CDR3 is 15 amino acids. The V end lost 1 base, the J end lost 4 bases, and 11 bases lay between the germline ends. Per the germline V gene, CDR1 is GTSNPN and CDR2 is SVGIG (reference sequence). The CDR3 DNA sequence: TGTGCCTGGAGTGCTGCGCACCAGTATAATTCACCCCTCCACTTT. It is translated as CAWSAAHQYNSPLHF.

This chain uses TRBV5-1 with TRBJ2-7; D gene ambiguous. Germline V gene data show CDR1 as SGHRS and CDR2 as YFSETQ. The CDR3 loop spans 15 amino acids. Trimming removed 0 bases from V and 2 bases from J, with 12 bases in between. The CDR3 region is CASSLGVRPTYEQYF. As DNA, the CDR3 is TGCGCCAGCAGCTTGGGAGTACGGCCGACCTACGAGCAGTACTTC.

This clone appeared a single time. CDR3 DNA sequence: TGCAGCGTTGCAGCACAGGTGAACACTGAAGCTTTCTTT. Residues: CSVAAQVNTEAFF. This chain uses TRBV29-1 with TRBJ1-1; D is possibly TRBD1 (5 bases). Looked up from germline, CDR1 is SQVTM and CDR2 is ANQGSEA. V was clipped by 4 bases and J by 0 bases, with 9 bases between them. This CDR3 has 13 amino acids.

In this sample, this clone turned up once. The chain links TRBV18 to TRBJ2-3; 13 positions agree with TRBD2. From germline, CDR1 is KGHSH and CDR2 LQKENI. The CDR3 loop spans 15 amino acids. Trimming at V came to 4 bases and at J to 5 bases, leaving 3 bases not matched to a gene. Here the CDR3 reads CASSRGLAGEDTQYF. DNA of the CDR3: TGTGCCAGCTCACGAGGACTAGCGGGAGAAGATACGCAGTATTTT. Combining the CDR3 with reference TRBV18 and TRBJ2-3 gives the whole variable domain NAGVMQNPRHLVRRRGQEARLRCSPMKGHSHVYWYRQLPEEGLKFMVYLQKENIIDESGMPKERFSAEFPKEGPSILRIQQVVRGDSAAYFCASSRGLAGEDTQYFGPGTRLTVL.

This clone appeared a single time. The chain employs TRBV15 and TRBJ1-1; TRBD1 matches 7 bases. CDR1 and CDR2 (germline): LNHNV, YYDKDF (reference sequence). The length of the CDR3 is 14 residues. J was trimmed by 4 bases and V by 5 bases; bases with no gene match: 7. The CDR3, as DNA: TGTGCCACCAGCGCAATAACAGGGGTCACTGAAGCTTTCTTT. Amino acid sequence: CATSAITGVTEAFF.

The chain employs TRBV9 and TRBJ1-1; D gene ambiguous. V was cut by 0 bases and J by 1 base, with 7 bases left in between. Per germline, CDR1 SGDLS and CDR2 YYNGEE. The CDR3 has 14 residues. This CDR3 is CASSVGNENTEAFF. CDR3 sequence (DNA): TGTGCCAGCAGCGTAGGAAATGAGAACACTGAAGCTTTCTTT.

This chain links TRBV29-1 with TRBJ1-1; possible D gene TRBD1, 5 bases. CDR3 size: 13 residues. Germline V gene sequence: CDR1 SQVTM, CDR2 ANQGSEA. V lost 6 bases and J 4 bases, leaving 15 bases between the germline ends. The CDR3 DNA follows: TGCAGCGTAACTTCGGGGGTGTCCACTGAAGCTTTCTTT. This sequence encodes CSVTSGVSTEAFF.